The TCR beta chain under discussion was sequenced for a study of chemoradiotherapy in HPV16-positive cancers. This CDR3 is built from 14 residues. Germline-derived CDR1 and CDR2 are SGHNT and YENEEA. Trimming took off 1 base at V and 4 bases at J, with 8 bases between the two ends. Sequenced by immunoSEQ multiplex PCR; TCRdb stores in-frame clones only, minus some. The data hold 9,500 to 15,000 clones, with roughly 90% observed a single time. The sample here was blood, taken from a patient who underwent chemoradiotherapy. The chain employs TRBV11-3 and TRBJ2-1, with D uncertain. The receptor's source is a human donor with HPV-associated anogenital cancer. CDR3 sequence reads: CASSLAGIYNEQFF. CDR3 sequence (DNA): TGTGCCAGCAGCTTAGCGGGTATATACAATGAGCAGTTCTTC. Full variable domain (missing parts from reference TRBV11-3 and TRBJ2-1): EAGVVQSPRYKIIEKKQPVAFWCNPISGHNTLYWYLQNLGQGPELLIRYENEEAVDDSQLPKDRFSAERLKGVDSTLKIQPAELGDSAVYLCASSLAGIYNEQFFGPGTRLTVL.